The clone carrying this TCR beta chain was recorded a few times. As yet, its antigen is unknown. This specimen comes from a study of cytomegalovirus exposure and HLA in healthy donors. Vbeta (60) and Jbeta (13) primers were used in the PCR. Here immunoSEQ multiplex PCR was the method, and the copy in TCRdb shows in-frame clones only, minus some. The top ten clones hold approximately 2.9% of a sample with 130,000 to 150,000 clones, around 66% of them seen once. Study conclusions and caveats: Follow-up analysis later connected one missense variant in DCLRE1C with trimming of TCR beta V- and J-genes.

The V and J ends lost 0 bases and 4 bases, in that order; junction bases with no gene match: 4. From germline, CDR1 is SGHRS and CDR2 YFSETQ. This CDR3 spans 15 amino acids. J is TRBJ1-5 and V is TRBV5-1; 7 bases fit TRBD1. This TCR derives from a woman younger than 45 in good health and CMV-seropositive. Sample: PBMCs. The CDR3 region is CASSLGQGENQPQHF. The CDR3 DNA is TGCGCCAGCAGCTTGGGACAGGGCGAGAATCAGCCCCAGCATTTT.